Shown below are 21 T cell receptor beta chains from a single sample sequenced in a study of T-cell reconstitution after alpha-beta-depleted transplantation in children. During its preparation, the TCRbeta library received unique molecular identifiers. Each CDR3 protein gets one entry after TCRdb re-called the PCR reads with MiXCR. The sample has fewer than 550,000 distinct CDR3 sequences, about an eighth seen once; the top ten hold approximately 14%. The source was PBMCs, mostly from graft donor cells, collected 180 days after TCRalphabeta/CD19-depleted stem cell transplant. Receptor source: a female patient between 2 and 15 years old who had a stem cell transplant for aplastic anemia, so the T cells may come from the graft donor.

This clonotype turned up a few times. The chain combines TRBV27 with TRBJ2-1; a possible D gene is TRBD1 (6 bases). This CDR3 has 16 residues. Trimming took off 4 bases at V and 6 bases at J, with 19 bases between the two ends. Germline-derived CDR1 and CDR2 are MNHEY and SMNVEV (reference sequence). The CDR3 DNA follows: TGTGCCAGCAGTTCCCTGGACTGGCCCAGGGGCAATGAGCAGTTCTTC. It yields the protein CASSSLDWPRGNEQFF.

This clonotype was detected a few times. The chain has TRBV6-2 or TRBV6-3 and TRBJ1-1, with D uncertain. Trimming shortened V by 7 bases and J by 5 bases, and 17 bases separated the two germline ends. The CDR3 has 14 residues. Per the germline V gene, CDR1 is MNHEY and CDR2 is SVGEGT. The CDR3 loop is CASTRGMRGTEAFF. CDR3 DNA: TGTGCCAGCACCCGAGGGATGAGAGGAACTGAAGCTTTCTTT.

A remark on this clonotype: Compared with germline, one end of the junction differs, possibly owing to a read error. The CDR3 coding sequence is TGCGCCAGCAGCCAAGAGCGGGTGCCTAGCGGGAGTGATACGCAGTATTTC. Translating it yields CASSQERVPSGSDTQYF. This chain uses TRBV4-3 with TRBJ2-3; 10 bases are shared with TRBD2. This CDR3 spans 17 amino acids. CDR1 is LGHNA and CDR2 is YSLEER in the germline V gene.

This clonotype was counted a few times. The chain is built from TRBV12-3 or TRBV12-4 and TRBJ2-7, with D possibly being TRBD1 or TRBD2 (5 bases each). The CDR3 extends over 14 amino acids. V lost 1 base and J 3 bases, leaving 10 bases between the germline ends. CDR3 in DNA: TGTGCCAGCAGTTTAGGGGGGATCTTCTACGAGCAGTACGTC. It specifies CASSLGGIFYEQYV.

The chain joins TRBV7-9 to TRBJ2-4, with D possibly called TRBD1 or TRBD2 (6 bases each). CDR1 and CDR2 from the germline V gene are SEHNR and FQNEAQ (reference sequence). Trimming stripped 5 bases from V and 6 bases from J, with 17 bases between. The CDR3 extends over 15 amino acids. The CDR3 here is CASSHPGAQGNIQYF. For the CDR3, the DNA is TGTGCCAGCAGCCACCCGGGGGCGCAGGGAAACATTCAGTACTTC.

This clonotype was observed a few times. The chain has TRBV5-6 and TRBJ2-7; no reliable D call. V was shortened by 4 bases and J by 4 bases, with 6 bases between the two germline ends. CDR1 and CDR2 (germline): SGHDT, YYEEEE. The CDR3 is made up of 11 amino acids. The CDR3 DNA sequence: TGTGCCAGCAGCACAGTATACGAGCAGTACTTC. It codes for CASSTVYEQYF.

V usage is TRBV4-1 and J usage is TRBJ1-1; D is perhaps TRBD1 (5 bases). This CDR3 has 16 residues. Looked up from germline, CDR1 is MGHRA and CDR2 is YSYEKL. The V and J ends lost 4 bases and 0 bases respectively, with 15 bases between them. Written as DNA, the CDR3 is TGCGCCAGCAGCCCGGAACCGGCACAGGTGAACACTGAAGCTTTCTTT. Its protein is CASSPEPAQVNTEAFF.

This sequence joins TRBV12-3 or TRBV12-4 and TRBJ2-6; no clear D gene. Trimming cost V 3 bases and J 0 bases, with 15 bases left between them. The CDR3 has 18 amino acids. CDR3 nucleotide sequence: TGTGCCAGCAGTTTGCCCCGCTTCCTACACTCTGGGGCCAACGTCCTGACTTTC. Its translation: CASSLPRFLHSGANVLTF.

The rearrangement uses TRBV9 and TRBJ2-3; TRBD2 agrees at 15 bases. CDR1 is SGDLS and CDR2 is YYNGEE in the germline V gene. The CDR3 contains 19 residues. V lost 4 bases and J lost 1; bases outside the gene matches: 10. The CDR3 sequence is CASSIHGTSGRPRTDTQYF. The CDR3, as DNA: TGTGCCAGCAGCATTCACGGGACTAGCGGGAGGCCTCGCACAGATACGCAGTATTTT.

This clonotype has just a few counts. The chain links TRBV7-9 to TRBJ2-7, with 8 bases aligning to TRBD1. The CDR3 runs 13 residues. Germline V CDR1 and CDR2: SEHNR, FQNEAQ (reference sequence). V lost 5 bases to trimming and J lost 3 bases; unmatched junction nucleotides: 3. CDR3 sequence: CASSGQGLYEQYF. The CDR3 DNA reads as TGTGCCAGCAGCGGACAGGGCCTCTACGAGCAGTACTTC.

This clonotype occurred many times. The gene calls are TRBV10-3 and TRBJ2-7; a weak D match, TRBD1 (5 bases). The CDR3 loop spans 15 amino acids. Germline V lookup: CDR1 ENHRY, CDR2 SYGVKD. V shed 4 bases and J shed 6 bases, with 19 bases lying between them. CDR3 residues: CAISAGPAGPSEQYF. The CDR3 DNA reads as TGTGCCATCAGTGCGGGTCCTGCAGGGCCCAGCGAGCAGTACTTC.

The table lists this clonotype with a few counts. The chain couples TRBV29-1 to TRBJ2-5; TRBD1 matches at 9 bases. The length of the CDR3 is 13 residues. Germline trimming cut 6 bases from V and 5 bases from J; bases unmatched to any gene: 7. From germline, CDR1 is SQVTM and CDR2 ANQGSEA. DNA for the CDR3: TGCAGCGTAACAAACAGGGGGCGTGAGACCCAGTACTTC. It specifies CSVTNRGRETQYF.

In this sample, this clonotype turned up many times. V gene TRBV5-8 combines with J gene TRBJ2-5, with D perhaps matching TRBD2 (6 bases). This CDR3 region has 13 residues. Germline CDR1 and CDR2: SGHTS and YDEGEE. The germline V and J ends were trimmed by 7 bases and 3 bases, with 13 bases remaining between them. The CDR3 DNA follows: TGTGCCAGCGATCCGCGGGGAAAAGAGACCCAGTACTTC. It codes for CASDPRGKETQYF.

This clonotype turned up a few times. This chain links TRBV6-5 with TRBJ2-5; D uncertain. CDR3 length: 15 residues. Trimming took off 5 bases at V and 4 bases at J, with 17 bases between the two ends. Per germline, CDR1 MNHEY and CDR2 SVGAGI. CDR3 coding DNA: TGTGCCAGCAGTCACGGACCGCCGTGGTCAGAGACCCAGTACTTC. Translated: CASSHGPPWSETQYF.

This clonotype was observed a handful of times. The CDR3: CASSYAGDYYEQYF. CDR3 in DNA: TGCGCCAGCAGCTATGCGGGAGACTACTACGAGCAGTACTTC. The rearrangement joins TRBV5-1 to TRBJ2-7, with 7 bases matching TRBD2. The CDR3 has 14 residues. The germline gives CDR1 SGHRS, CDR2 YFSETQ. V gave up 3 bases and J gave up 3 bases; unmatched junction bases: 6. Based on the CDR3 plus reference TRBV5-1 and TRBJ2-7, the full variable domain is KAGVTQTPRYLIKTRGQQVTLSCSPISGHRSVSWYQQTPGQGLQFLFEYFSETQRNKGNFPGRFSGRQFSNSRSEMNVSTLELGDSALYLCASSYAGDYYEQYFGPGTRLTVT.

This clonotype was counted many times. CDR3 nucleotides: TGTGCCAGCAGCCCCCCGACAGCGAACACCGGGGAGCTGTTTTTT. Amino acid sequence: CASSPPTANTGELFF. The gene calls are TRBV5-5 and TRBJ2-2; D may be TRBD1 (5 bases). V dropped 4 bases and J dropped 0 bases, with 10 bases sitting between them. The V gene's germline CDR1 is SGHKS and CDR2 YYEKEE (reference sequence). The CDR3 totals 15 residues.

There are many counts of this clonotype. This chain connects TRBV4-3 to TRBJ1-6; 7 positions match TRBD1. J was trimmed by 5 bases and V by 1 base; bases with no gene match: 5. This CDR3 spans 16 amino acids. Germline V gene lookup returns CDR1 LGHNA and CDR2 YSLEER. Here the CDR3 DNA reads TGCGCCAGCAGCCAAGTCCCGGACAGGAATAATTCACCCCTCCACTTT. Translation: CASSQVPDRNNSPLHF.

This chain uses TRBV29-1 with TRBJ2-7, with D maybe TRBD1 (6 bases). The CDR3 totals 13 residues. V was pared by 7 bases and J by 3 bases, with 16 bases between. The germline V gene encodes CDR1 SQVTM and CDR2 ANQGSEA. The CDR3 loop is CSGLGAGDYEQYF. CDR3 nucleotides: TGCAGCGGATTAGGCGCAGGGGACTACGAGCAGTACTTC.

Turning to this clonotype: A much larger clone is a single base away; this may be a read error. The chain couples TRBV6-2 or TRBV6-3 to TRBJ2-1; 10 positions agree with TRBD2. This CDR3 comprises 15 residues. Germline values: CDR1 MNHEY, CDR2 SVGEGT. The CDR3, as DNA: TGTGCCAGCAGTGCTGGACTAGCGGTCTACGATGAGCAGTTCTTC. Residues: CASSAGLAVYDEQFF.

This clonotype was detected only a few times. V gene TRBV5-6 combines with J gene TRBJ2-6; D not resolved. There are 15 residues in the CDR3. V lost 0 bases to trimming and J lost 6 bases, with 10 bases between them. Germline V gives CDR1 SGHDT, CDR2 YYEEEE. The CDR3 DNA sequence: TGTGCCAGCAGCTTGGGGGGTGCTGTGGCCAACGTCCTGACTTTC. Its translation: CASSLGGAVANVLTF.

This clonotype was observed many times. The chain joins TRBV9 to TRBJ2-5; D ambiguous. Germline values: CDR1 SGDLS, CDR2 YYNGEE. V gave up 0 bases and J gave up 5 bases, with 2 bases separating them. CDR3 length: 11 amino acids. CDR3 sequence (DNA): TGTGCCAGCAGCGTAGCGGAGACCCAGTACTTC. It is translated as CASSVAETQYF. Together with reference TRBV9 and TRBJ2-5, the CDR3 gives the full variable domain: DSGVTQTPKHLITATGQRVTLRCSPRSGDLSVYWYQQSLDQGLQFLIQYYNGEERAKGNILERFSAQQFPDLHSELNLSSLELGDSALYFCASSVAETQYFGPGTRLLVL.